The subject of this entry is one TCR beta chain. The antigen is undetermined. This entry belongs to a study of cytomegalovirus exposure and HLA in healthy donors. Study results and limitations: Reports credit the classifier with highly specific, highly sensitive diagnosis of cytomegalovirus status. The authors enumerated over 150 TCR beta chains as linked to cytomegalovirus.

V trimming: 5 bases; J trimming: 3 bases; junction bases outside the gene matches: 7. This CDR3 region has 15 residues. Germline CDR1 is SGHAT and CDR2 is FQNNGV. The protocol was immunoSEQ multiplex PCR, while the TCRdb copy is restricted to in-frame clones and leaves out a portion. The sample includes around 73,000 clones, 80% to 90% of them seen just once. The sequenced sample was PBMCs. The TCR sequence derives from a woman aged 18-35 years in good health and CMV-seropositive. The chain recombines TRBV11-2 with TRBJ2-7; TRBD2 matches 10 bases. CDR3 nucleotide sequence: TGTGCCAGCAGCCCCCGGACTAGCGGCAACTACGAGCAGTACTTC. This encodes CASSPRTSGNYEQYF.